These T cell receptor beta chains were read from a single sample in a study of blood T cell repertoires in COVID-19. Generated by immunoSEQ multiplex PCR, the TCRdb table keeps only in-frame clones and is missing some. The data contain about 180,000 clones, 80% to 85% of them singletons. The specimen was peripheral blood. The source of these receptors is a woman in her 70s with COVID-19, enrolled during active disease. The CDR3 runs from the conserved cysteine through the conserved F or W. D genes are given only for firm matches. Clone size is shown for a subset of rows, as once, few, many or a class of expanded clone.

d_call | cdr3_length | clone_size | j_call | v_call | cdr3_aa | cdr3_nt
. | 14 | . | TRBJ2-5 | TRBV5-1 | CASSLAYSQETQYF | TGCGCCAGCAGCTTGGCCTACTCGCAAGAGACCCAGTACTTC
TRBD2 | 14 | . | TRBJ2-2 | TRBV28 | CASRFSGGTGELFF | TGTGCCAGCAGGTTTAGCGGGGGGACCGGGGAGCTGTTTTTT
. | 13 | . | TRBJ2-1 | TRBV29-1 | CSVAQGTRNEQFF | TGCAGCGTTGCACAGGGGACTAGGAATGAGCAGTTCTTC
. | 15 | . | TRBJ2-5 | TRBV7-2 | CASSPPRGQGETQYF | TGTGCCAGCAGCCCCCCGCGGGGGCAGGGGGAGACCCAGTACTTC
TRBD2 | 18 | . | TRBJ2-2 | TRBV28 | CASSPGTSGIVNTGELFF | TGTGCCAGCAGCCCCGGGACTAGCGGTATCGTGAACACCGGGGAGCTGTTTTTT
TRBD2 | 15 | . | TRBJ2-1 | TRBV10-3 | CAISLTSGIYNEQFF | TGTGCCATCAGCTTGACTAGCGGGATTTACAATGAGCAGTTCTTC
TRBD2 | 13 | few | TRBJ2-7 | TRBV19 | CASSNGRIYEQYF | TGTGCCAGTAGTAACGGGAGGATCTACGAGCAGTACTTC
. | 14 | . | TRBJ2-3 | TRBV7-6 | CASSLVGDTDTQYF | TGTGCCAGCAGCTTAGTGGGAGACACAGATACGCAGTATTTT
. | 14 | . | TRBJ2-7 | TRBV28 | CASRGGTLRGEQYF | TGTGCCAGCAGGGGCGGGACCCTGCGCGGGGAGCAGTACTTC
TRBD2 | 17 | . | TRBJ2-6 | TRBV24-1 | CATSAAGGPPGANVLTF | TGTGCCACCAGTGCGGCGGGAGGGCCCCCTGGGGCCAACGTCCTGACTTTC
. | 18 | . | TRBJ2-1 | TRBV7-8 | CASSSGTFLKSSYNEQFF | TGTGCCAGCAGCTCCGGGACTTTCCTAAAATCCTCCTACAATGAGCAGTTCTTC
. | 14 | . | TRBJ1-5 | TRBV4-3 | CASSQDVNTQPQHF | TGCGCCAGCAGCCAAGATGTGAACACTCAGCCCCAGCATTTT
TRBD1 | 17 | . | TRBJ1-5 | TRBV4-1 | CASSQGTGQLVVQPQHF | TGCGCCAGCAGCCAAGGTACGGGACAGCTGGTGGTGCAGCCCCAGCATTTT
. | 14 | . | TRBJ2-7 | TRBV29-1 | CSVTDKPSSYEQYF | TGCAGCGTTACAGACAAGCCAAGCTCCTACGAGCAGTACTTC